This T cell receptor beta chain was documented in a study of tissue T cells after allogeneic stem cell transplantation (dated by TCRdb to about 2022). Regarding the research as a whole: More than 5 adult allo-HCT recipients with steroid-refractory GVHD were prospectively enrolled in a research-autopsy study over an approximately 3-year period. All GVHD patients received grafts from donors, several unmodified and three CD34-selected to deplete T cells. Every GVHD patient had gastrointestinal GVHD and was given several lines of GVHD-directed therapy, and about five of the GVHD patients also had skin involvement. About five GVHD patients had pre-transplant PBMCs available, and those PBMCs were of recipient origin. For viably preserved blood and marrow, CD3+ T cells were flow-sorted when cell numbers permitted, and smaller samples went directly to DNA extraction. Using research autopsies of patients with and without GVHD, plus mouse models of GVHD, the study profiled TCR beta repertoires across many tissues. On the human side, the study was prospective and observational, with no blinding or randomization. What the research found in general, with its limitations: Not many T cell clones showed up in more than one patient, yet clustering based on motifs uncovered repertoire signatures that were shared across patients in a tissue-specific way. In both patients and mice, T cells from blood and spleen picked up only a limited part of the TCR repertoire that was detected in tissues. Within patients, how anatomically similar the tissues were was a key factor in shaping TCR repertoire composition, regardless of disease or transplant status. The patient cohort was small and varied clinically, and sampling depth was recognized as a limitation. The study did not establish which tissue TCRs were alloreactive or antigen-specific, and some clones may have been host cells that persisted.

The V end loses 1 base and the J end loses 9 bases, and a stretch of 17 bases separates them. The CDR3 goes from the cysteine to the phenylalanine over 15 residues. CDR3 DNA only is kept here, 45 bases in frame from base 1. Taken from the germline V gene, the CDR1 and CDR2 loops are SGDLS and YYNGEE. Sample time point, as interpreted from the label and publication: recipient (host-origin) PBMCs collected before allo-HCT. With regard to this clone: Its antigen target is currently unknown. No much larger clone exists at a distance of one base, and base qualities are not known.

Libraries were made using the immunoSEQ multiplex PCR assay. Adaptive Biotechnologies performed TCRbeta CDR3 sequencing at survey depth and reported CDR3 sequences, V/J genes, productive frequency, and template counts. Amplification of TCR beta CDR3 regions was performed from genomic DNA rather than from RNA. The study's processing was this. Jensen-Shannon divergence served to quantify pairwise repertoire overlap between tissues, with 0 meaning identical and 1 meaning complete divergence. Tissues were clustered by single-linkage agglomerative hierarchical clustering of pairwise JSD values, and the clustering results were displayed as dendrograms. GLIPH2 was run on all patient samples with simulation_depth 1000, kmer_min_depth 3, cdr3_length_cutoff 8, keeping groups with more than two unique CDR3s. A standardized tissue-overlap score was calculated by extrapolating Jaccard GLIPH-group overlap across patients to a standard repertoire size of 1000 clones. Linear mixed-effect models, with tissue included as a fixed effect and individual included as a random effect, were used to assess associations of diversity with clinical or experimental variables. As stored in TCRdb, this immuneACCESS dataset retains in-frame rearrangements with V and J assigned. A fraction of the clones does not appear; measured against another copy, unresolved V genes explain less than half of the discrepancy, and the remainder lacks a known reason. V and J calls and clone size are given by that table; D and trimming were obtained from the DNA. The sample records about 42,000 clones, 80% to 95% of which are singletons. Jointly, the top ten make up approximately 3.9% of the sample.

The sample here was blood, taken before transplantation. The sequence joins TRBV9 to TRBJ2-1; the D gene cannot be named for sure. This TCR was sampled from a woman aged 40 to 75 who later had graft-versus-host disease after an allogeneic stem cell transplant. The CDR3 reads as follows: CASSVSSSPPSEQFF. Read as DNA, the sequence is TGTGCCAGCAGCGTATCTAGTTCACCCCCAAGTGAGCAGTTCTTC.